These 13 T cell receptor beta chains came from one sample sequenced in a study of OX40 agonist ivuxolimab in advanced cancers. Clones were read by immunoSEQ multiplex PCR, and TCRdb kept only the in-frame ones, dropping some. This table has tens of thousands of clones, around 82% appearing once. Specimen: CD4+ or CD8+ T cells sorted from blood, collected in a trial of the OX40 agonist ivuxolimab. These receptors were obtained from an adult with an advanced solid tumor such as melanoma, head and neck, liver or kidney cancer.

This chain joins TRBV6-5 and TRBJ2-5, with TRBD2 matching over 10 bases. Germline loops: CDR1 MNHEY, CDR2 SVGAGI. CDR3 length equals 15 residues. Trimming cost V 5 bases and J 5 bases; bases outside gene matches: 8. CDR3 protein: CASSPSGGAKETQYF. In DNA form, the CDR3 reads TGTGCCAGCAGTCCCAGCGGGGGGGCTAAGGAGACCCAGTACTTC.

The rearrangement uses TRBV6-5 and TRBJ1-6; the D is unclear. Germline values: CDR1 MNHEY, CDR2 SVGAGI. Trimming removed 5 bases from V and 5 bases from J, with 10 bases in between. The CDR3 covers 14 residues. The CDR3 nucleotides read TGTGCCAGCAGTGAAATTGGGGATAATTCACCCCTCCACTTT. Translation: CASSEIGDNSPLHF.

The chain links TRBV19 to TRBJ1-4; D gene unclear. The CDR3 totals 14 residues. The germline V and J ends were trimmed by 2 bases and 0 bases, with 4 bases remaining between them. The germline V gene has CDR1 LNHDA and CDR2 SQIVND (reference sequence). Here the CDR3 DNA reads TGTGCCAGTAGTATAACAGCAACTAATGAAAAACTGTTTTTT. Translation gives CASSITATNEKLFF.

The rearrangement links TRBV7-2 to TRBJ2-5; 10 bases are shared with TRBD1. The J call is uncertain, as TRBJ2-7 better fits the DNA end. CDR1 and CDR2 (germline): SGHTA, FQGNSA. This CDR3 spans 15 amino acids. The CDR3 nucleotides are TGTGCCAGCAGCTTGACAGGGGGCCCCGGCTACGAGCAGTACTTC. It translates to CASSLTGGPGYEQYF.

The J gene is TRBJ1-2, the V gene TRBV10-2; D unresolved. The CDR3 has 12 amino acids. CDR1 WSHSY and CDR2 SAAADI come from the germline V gene. V lost 4 bases and J 4 bases, leaving 7 bases between the germline ends. CDR3 residues: CASSASAYGYTF. CDR3 nucleotides: TGCGCCAGCAGTGCCTCTGCCTATGGCTACACCTTC.

This clone appeared a few times. V is TRBV9 and J is TRBJ2-5, with TRBD2 identical over 7 bases. Germline CDR1 SGDLS, CDR2 YYNGEE. The CDR3 is 14 residues long. Trimming cost V 10 bases and J 1 base; bases outside gene matches: 10. The CDR3 sequence: CAPPWDYLQETQYF. In DNA form, the CDR3 reads TGTGCCCCCCCGTGGGACTACCTCCAAGAGACCCAGTACTTC.

This clone was counted only a few times. The V gene is TRBV10-1, the J gene TRBJ1-4, with 10 bases that match TRBD1. CDR3 length: 15 residues. Per germline, CDR1 WNHNN and CDR2 SYGVQD (reference sequence). Losses at the gene ends were 2 bases for V and 6 bases for J; bases not matched to a gene: 3. In DNA, the CDR3 is TGCGCCAGCAGTGAGCCGGGGACAGGGGATGAAAAACTGTTTTTT. This encodes CASSEPGTGDEKLFF.

The V and J genes are TRBV6-5 and TRBJ1-1; D unclear. The CDR3 has 15 residues. Germline V lookup: CDR1 MNHEY, CDR2 SVGAGI. The V gene lost 2 bases and the J gene lost 3 bases, with 13 bases spanning the gap. The CDR3 protein is CASSYRVDKYTEAFF. In nucleotides, the CDR3 is TGTGCCAGCAGTTACAGGGTCGATAAGTACACTGAAGCTTTCTTT.

This clone showed up just once. CDR3 sequence: CASSQVLQGPYNEQFF. The CDR3 region has the DNA TGTGCCAGCAGCCAAGTCCTCCAGGGCCCCTACAATGAGCAGTTCTTC. J is TRBJ2-1 and V is TRBV14, with D perhaps TRBD1 (5 bases). In germline, CDR1 is SGHDN, CDR2 FVKESK. V lost 1 base to trimming and J lost 2 bases, with 12 bases between them. This CDR3 spans 16 amino acids.

The chain joins TRBV7-8 to TRBJ1-4; tentatively, D is TRBD1 (6 bases). CDR1 and CDR2 (germline): SGHVS, FQNEAQ. Trimming cost V 4 bases and J 8 bases, with 11 bases left between them. The CDR3 is 13 residues long. CDR3 sequence (DNA): TGTGCCAGCAGCTCGGGGACATTCGAAAAACTGTTTTTT. This gives the protein CASSSGTFEKLFF.

This chain connects TRBV2 to TRBJ2-2, with D possibly called TRBD1 or TRBD2 (5 bases each). The CDR3 consists of 14 residues. V dropped 6 bases and J dropped 4 bases, with 12 bases sitting between them. Germline V gene data show CDR1 as SNHLY and CDR2 as FYNNEI. The CDR3, as DNA: TGTGCCAGCAGGGGGACGGACCTCACCGGGGAGCTGTTTTTT. Protein product: CASRGTDLTGELFF.

This chain connects TRBV5-1 to TRBJ2-7; 9 bases match TRBD1. The CDR3 is 16 amino acids. J lost 2 bases, V lost 1 base, and 7 bases had no gene match. Germline CDR1 is SGHRS and CDR2 is YFSETQ. CDR3 sequence: CASSLRGDRDAYEQYF. CDR3 nucleotide sequence: TGCGCCAGCAGCTTGAGGGGGGACAGGGACGCCTACGAGCAGTACTTC.

V gene TRBV5-4 combines with J gene TRBJ2-7; 12 bases map to TRBD2. CDR1 and CDR2 (germline): SGHNT, YYREEE (reference sequence). V shed 4 bases, J shed 6 bases, and the junction held 8 bases outside the gene matches. The CDR3 runs 15 residues. This CDR3 is CASSPPGLAGIEQYF. Here the CDR3 DNA reads TGTGCCAGCAGCCCCCCCGGACTAGCGGGGATCGAGCAGTACTTC.